This T cell receptor beta chain emerged from a study of CD4 T cells in relation to SARS-CoV-2 and coronaviruses. Background on the study: Convalescent patients had median age about 40 years, range about 20 to 75.

In the case of this clone: Its specificity is not known.

V lost 4 bases and J lost 2; bases outside the gene matches: 11. CDR1 and CDR2 from the germline V gene are MDHEN and SYDVKM. The CDR3 is made up of 17 amino acids. Libraries were prepared by immunoSEQ multiplex PCR; TCRdb keeps only in-frame clonotypes and omits some of them. The sample consists of about 36,000 clones, 77% of them appearing once. This clonotype was sampled from an adult with COVID-19. Sequencing was carried out using memory CD4+ T cells from PBMCs, cultured in vitro. The rearrangement joins TRBV28 to TRBJ2-3, with 8 bases lining up with TRBD2. Here the CDR3 DNA reads TGTGCCAGCAGTTCTAACTATAAACTAGCGGACACAGATACGCAGTATTTT. Translated: CASSSNYKLADTDTQYF.